The sequence of this T cell receptor beta chain was determined in a study of blood T cell repertoires in COVID-19. Losses at the gene ends were 4 bases for V and 2 bases for J; bases not matched to a gene: 4. This CDR3 has 15 amino acids. The germline gives CDR1 LGHNA, CDR2 YNFKEQ. Per the original data handling: Amplification of reference gene primers was used by the study to estimate nucleated cell counts. Assay used: immunoSEQ multiplex PCR; TCRdb lists only in-frame clones, some missing. V and J calls plus clone size are reproduced from that table; the DNA served to infer D and trimming. The sample carries over 130,000 clones, roughly 80% recorded once.

This receptor was identified in a woman in her fifties or sixties with active or convalescent COVID-19. Sample: peripheral blood. The chain combines TRBV4-2 with TRBJ2-3; 9 nucleotides match TRBD2. The CDR3 DNA reads as TGTGCCAGCAGCCCTGTAGCGGGGGACACAGATACGCAGTATTTT. Translation gives CASSPVAGDTDTQYF.